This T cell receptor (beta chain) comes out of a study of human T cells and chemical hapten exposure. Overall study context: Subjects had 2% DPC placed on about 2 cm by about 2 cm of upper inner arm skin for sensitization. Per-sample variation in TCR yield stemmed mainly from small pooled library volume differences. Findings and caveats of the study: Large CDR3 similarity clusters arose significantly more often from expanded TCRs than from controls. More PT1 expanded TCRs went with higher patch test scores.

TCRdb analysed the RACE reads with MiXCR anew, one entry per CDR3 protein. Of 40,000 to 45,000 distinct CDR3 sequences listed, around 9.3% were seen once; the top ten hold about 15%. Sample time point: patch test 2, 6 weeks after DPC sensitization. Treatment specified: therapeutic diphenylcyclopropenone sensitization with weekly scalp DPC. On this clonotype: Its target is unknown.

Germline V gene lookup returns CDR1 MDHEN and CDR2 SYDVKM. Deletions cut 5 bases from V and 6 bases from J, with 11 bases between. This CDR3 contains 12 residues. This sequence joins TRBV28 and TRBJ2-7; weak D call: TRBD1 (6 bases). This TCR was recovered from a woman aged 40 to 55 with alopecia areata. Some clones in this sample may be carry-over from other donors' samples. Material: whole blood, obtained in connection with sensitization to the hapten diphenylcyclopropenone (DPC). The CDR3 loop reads CASSNRVGEQYF. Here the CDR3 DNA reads TGTGCCAGCAGTAACAGGGTAGGCGAGCAGTACTTC.